This entry features one T cell receptor beta chain sequence. The antigen is unknown. The data originate from a study of cytomegalovirus exposure and HLA in healthy donors. Study results and limitations: Some TCR beta chains (roughly 160 of them) were listed as cytomegalovirus-associated. Prediction of most subjects' HLA-A and HLA-B alleles by TCR beta sequences was reportedly accurate. With further analysis later on, most CMV-associated TCR beta chains appeared HLA-restricted.

The PCR employed 60 Vbeta primers together with 13 Jbeta primers. Measured with immunoSEQ multiplex PCR; TCRdb has only the in-frame clones, and not every one. The sample includes some 250,000 clones, 82% of them seen just once. CDR1 and CDR2 (germline): LGHNA, YNFKEQ. V was shortened by 0 bases and J by 6 bases, with 15 bases between the two germline ends. The CDR3 is 16 residues long. This chain connects TRBV4-2 to TRBJ1-5; D possibly corresponds to TRBD1 (5 bases). Sequenced input: PBMCs. The receptor's source is a woman aged 40-49 years in good health and CMV-seropositive. The CDR3 here is CASSQDVVRVGQPQHF. As DNA, the CDR3 is TGTGCCAGCAGCCAAGATGTTGTCAGGGTGGGTCAGCCCCAGCATTTT.